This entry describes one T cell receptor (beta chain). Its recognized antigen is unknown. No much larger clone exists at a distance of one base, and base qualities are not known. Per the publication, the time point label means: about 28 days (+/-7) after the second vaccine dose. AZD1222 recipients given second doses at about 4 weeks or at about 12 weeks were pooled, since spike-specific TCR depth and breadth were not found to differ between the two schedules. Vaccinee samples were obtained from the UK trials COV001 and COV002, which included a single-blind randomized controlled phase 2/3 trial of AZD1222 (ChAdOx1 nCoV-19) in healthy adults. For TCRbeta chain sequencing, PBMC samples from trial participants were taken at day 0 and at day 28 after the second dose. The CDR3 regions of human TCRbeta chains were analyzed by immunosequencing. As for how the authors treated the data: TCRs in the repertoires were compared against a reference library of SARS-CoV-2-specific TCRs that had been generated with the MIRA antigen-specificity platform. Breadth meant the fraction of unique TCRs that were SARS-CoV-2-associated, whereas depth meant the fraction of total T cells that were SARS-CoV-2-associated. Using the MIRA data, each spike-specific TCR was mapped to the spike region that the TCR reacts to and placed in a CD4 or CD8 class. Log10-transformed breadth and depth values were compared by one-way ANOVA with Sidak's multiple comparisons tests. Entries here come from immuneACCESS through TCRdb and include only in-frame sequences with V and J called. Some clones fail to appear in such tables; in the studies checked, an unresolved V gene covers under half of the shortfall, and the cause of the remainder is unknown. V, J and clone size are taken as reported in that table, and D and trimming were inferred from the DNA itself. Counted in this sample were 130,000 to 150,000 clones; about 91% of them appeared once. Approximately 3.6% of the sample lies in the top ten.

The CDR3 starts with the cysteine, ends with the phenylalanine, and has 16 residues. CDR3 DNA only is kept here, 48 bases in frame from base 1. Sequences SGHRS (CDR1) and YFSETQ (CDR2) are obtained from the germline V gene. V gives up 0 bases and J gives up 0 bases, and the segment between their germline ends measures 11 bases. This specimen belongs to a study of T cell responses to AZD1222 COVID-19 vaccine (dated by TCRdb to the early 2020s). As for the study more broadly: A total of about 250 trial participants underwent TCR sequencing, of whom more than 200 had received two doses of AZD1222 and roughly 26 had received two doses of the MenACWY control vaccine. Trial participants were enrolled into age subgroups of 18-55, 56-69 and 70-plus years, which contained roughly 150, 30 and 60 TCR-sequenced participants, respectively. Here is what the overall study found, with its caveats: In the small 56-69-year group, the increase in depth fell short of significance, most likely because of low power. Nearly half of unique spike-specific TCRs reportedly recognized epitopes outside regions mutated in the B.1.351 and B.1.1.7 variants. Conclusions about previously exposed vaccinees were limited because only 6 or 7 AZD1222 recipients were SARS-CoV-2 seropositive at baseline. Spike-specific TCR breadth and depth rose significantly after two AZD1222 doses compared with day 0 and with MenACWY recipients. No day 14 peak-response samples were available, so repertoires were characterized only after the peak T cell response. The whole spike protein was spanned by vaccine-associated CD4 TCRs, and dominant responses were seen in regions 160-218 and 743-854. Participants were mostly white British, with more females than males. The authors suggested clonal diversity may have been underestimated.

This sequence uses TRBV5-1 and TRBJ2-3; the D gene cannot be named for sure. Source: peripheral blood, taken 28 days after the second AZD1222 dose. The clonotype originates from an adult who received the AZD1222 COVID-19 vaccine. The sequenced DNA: TGCGCCAGCAGCTTGGCTTCCAGCCCTAGCACAGATACGCAGTATTTT. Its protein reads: CASSLASSPSTDTQYF.